The 26 T cell receptor beta chains presented below share a single source sample, sequenced in a study of blood T cells in healthy people across ages. The use of a sample-barcoded 5' primer and a J-beta primer mix characterized a second PCR of roughly 6 to 11 cycles. TCRdb passed the 5' RACE reads through MiXCR, listing each CDR3 protein once. The sample comprises about 1.6 million distinct CDR3 sequences, 30% to 35% of which are singletons, and roughly 12% rests with the top ten. Sequencing was carried out using blood. These receptors originate from a woman in her twenties or thirties in good health.

CDR3 sequence reads: CASSPSYGPSNTEAFF. The CDR3 bases are TGTGCCAGCTCACCCAGCTATGGTCCATCGAACACTGAAGCTTTCTTT. The V gene is TRBV18, the J gene TRBJ1-1; D is unresolved. Deletions cut 3 bases from V and 1 base from J, with 15 bases between. Germline V CDR1 and CDR2: KGHSH, LQKENI. The CDR3 contains 16 residues.

In its sample, this clonotype was seen many times. The chain joins TRBV20-1 to TRBJ2-5, with 15 bases identical to TRBD2. This CDR3 has 15 residues. Losses at the gene ends were 6 bases for V and 5 bases for J; bases not matched to a gene: 7. Germline V gives CDR1 DFQATT, CDR2 SNEGSKA (reference sequence). The CDR3 DNA reads as TGCAGTGCAGGGACTAGCGGGGGGTCACAGGAGACCCAGTACTTC. Encoded protein: CSAGTSGGSQETQYF.

The sample holds a few counts of this clonotype. V and J are TRBV7-2 and TRBJ2-3; D unclear. The CDR3 totals 17 residues. CDR1 SGHTA and CDR2 FQGNSA come from the germline V gene. Trimming removed 3 bases from V and 2 bases from J, with 18 bases in between. The DNA of the CDR3 is TGTGCCAGCAGCTTTCCCTTAAGCAGCTATGCCACAGATACGCAGTATTTT. This codes for CASSFPLSSYATDTQYF.

This sequence joins TRBV2 and TRBJ2-3; D is uncertain. Trimming left V 3 bases short and J 14 bases short, with 12 bases between. The CDR3 totals 11 residues. CDR1 is SNHLY, CDR2 FYNNEI, per germline. The CDR3 nucleotides read TGTGCCAGCAGTGATTCGGTCCTCAGGTATTTT. Encoded protein: CASSDSVLRYF.

The chain combines TRBV20-1 with TRBJ2-1, with D possibly being TRBD2 (6 bases). The length of the CDR3 is 14 residues. Trimming shortened V by 4 bases and J by 6 bases, and 16 bases separated the two germline ends. Germline V gene sequence: CDR1 DFQATT, CDR2 SNEGSKA (reference sequence). CDR3 loop: CSATVWRGSNEQFF. CDR3 coding DNA: TGCAGTGCTACCGTCTGGCGGGGTAGCAATGAGCAGTTCTTC.

This clonotype has more than one count but fewer than ten. V is TRBV5-5 and J is TRBJ2-1; 8 bases line up with TRBD1. V lost 7 bases and J lost 8; bases outside the gene matches: 11. The CDR3 loop spans 14 amino acids. Germline V lookup: CDR1 SGHKS, CDR2 YYEKEE (reference sequence). The CDR3 DNA sequence: TGTGCCAGCGGATCAGGGGGCTTGAGTTATGAGCAGTTCTTC. Protein product: CASGSGGLSYEQFF.

This clonotype has only a few counts. The chain is built from TRBV6-6 and TRBJ1-2, with D possibly being TRBD1 (5 bases). Between the trimmed V and J ends, which lost 0 bases and 4 bases, there was a span of 15 bases. The V gene's germline CDR1 is MNHNY and CDR2 SVGAGI (reference sequence). There are 16 residues in the CDR3. The CDR3 is CASSYSEGSGRYGYTF. CDR3 sequence (DNA): TGTGCCAGCAGTTACTCTGAAGGGTCGGGGCGCTATGGCTACACCTTC.

This clonotype came up a few times. The chain is built from TRBV15 and TRBJ2-5; D uncertain. Trimming took 6 bases from V and 0 from J, leaving 8 bases between them. The CDR3 extends over 13 amino acids. Looked up from germline, CDR1 is LNHNV and CDR2 is YYDKDF (reference sequence). The CDR3 region has the DNA TGTGCCACCAGTAGGACGTACCAAGAGACCCAGTACTTC. As protein: CATSRTYQETQYF.

The rearrangement links TRBV6-2 or TRBV6-3 to TRBJ1-5; no reliable D call. This CDR3 is built from 17 residues. In germline, CDR1 is MNHEY, CDR2 SVGEGT. The ends were cut back, 6 bases at V and 0 bases at J, with 18 bases in the middle. The CDR3 DNA reads TGTGCCAGCAGCCGGGCCCCTCAGACATATAGCAATCAGCCCCAGCATTTT. Translation gives CASSRAPQTYSNQPQHF.

The gene calls are TRBV9 and TRBJ2-2, with D maybe TRBD2 (6 bases). Per germline, CDR1 SGDLS and CDR2 YYNGEE. The V and J ends lost 1 base and 3 bases respectively, with 13 bases between them. The CDR3 consists of 16 residues. CDR3 residues: CASSVRQEGDTGELFF. CDR3 DNA: TGTGCCAGCAGCGTACGGCAGGAGGGTGACACCGGGGAGCTGTTTTTT.

The table lists this clonotype with many counts. The V call is TRBV29-1, the J call TRBJ2-3; a weak D match, TRBD2 (7 bases). The length of the CDR3 is 15 residues. CDR1 is SQVTM, CDR2 ANQGSEA, per germline. Trimming left V 7 bases short and J 5 bases short, with 22 bases between. CDR3 nucleotides: TGCAGCGCCCTGCAAGGGGGGGGTACCTTAGATACGCAGTATTTT. Protein product: CSALQGGGTLDTQYF.

This clonotype was recorded a few times. The chain recombines TRBV7-6 with TRBJ1-1, with 7 bases matching TRBD1. The V and J ends lost 1 base and 3 bases, in that order; junction bases with no gene match: 8. CDR1 and CDR2 (germline): SGHVS, FNYEAQ. CDR3 length: 16 residues. The CDR3, as DNA: TGTGCCAGCAGCTTAGTGTCGGTACAGGGGTACACTGAAGCTTTCTTT. Encoded protein: CASSLVSVQGYTEAFF.

This chain joins TRBV9 and TRBJ2-7; the match to TRBD1 covers 12 bases. The length of the CDR3 is 15 residues. Losses at the gene ends were 0 bases for V and 5 bases for J; bases not matched to a gene: 3. CDR1 and CDR2 from the germline V gene are SGDLS and YYNGEE. The CDR3: CASSVGDRGPHEQYF. CDR3 coding DNA: TGTGCCAGCAGCGTAGGGGACAGGGGGCCCCACGAGCAGTACTTC.

This clonotype was seen a handful of times. The V and J genes are TRBV6-2 or TRBV6-3 and TRBJ2-3, with unresolved D. The CDR3 is made up of 14 amino acids. V was clipped by 7 bases and J by 2 bases, with 13 bases between them. Germline values: CDR1 MNHEY, CDR2 SVGEGT. CDR3 nucleotides: TGTGCCAGCACGGAAAGTTTCACCACAGATACGCAGTATTTT. Its translation is CASTESFTTDTQYF.

In nucleotides, the CDR3 is TGTGCCAGCAGTTTATCCTCGACAGGGCCATTGGAGCAGTACTTC. Its translation: CASSLSSTGPLEQYF. V and J are TRBV28 and TRBJ2-7; TRBD1 aligns across 7 bases. CDR1 and CDR2 from the germline V gene are MDHEN and SYDVKM. The CDR3 runs to 15 residues. The V and J ends lost 1 base and 7 bases, in that order; junction bases with no gene match: 10.

V is TRBV12-3 or TRBV12-4 and J is TRBJ2-5, with 7 bases identical to TRBD1. The CDR3 sequence is 15 residues long. The V segment lost 4 bases and the J segment 1 base; nucleotides outside the gene matches: 6. Here the CDR3 DNA reads TGTGCCAGCAGTTCGGGACAGACACTCCAAGAGACCCAGTACTTC. It codes for CASSSGQTLQETQYF.

The V call is TRBV6-1, the J call TRBJ1-2; TRBD1 is a possible D gene (6 bases). The CDR3 sequence is 15 residues long. V was pared by 8 bases and J by 7 bases, with 23 bases between. Germline values: CDR1 MNHNS, CDR2 SASEGT. CDR3 nucleotides: TGTGCCAGCCTCCGGGACGGGGGGCGAGTCGGTGGCTACACCTTC. It is translated as CASLRDGGRVGGYTF.

V gene TRBV5-5 combines with J gene TRBJ2-7; D is tentatively TRBD1 or TRBD2 (5 bases each). Germline V gives CDR1 SGHKS, CDR2 YYEKEE (reference sequence). The CDR3 totals 14 residues. V lost 4 bases, J lost 3 bases, and 14 bases lay in between. The CDR3 DNA reads as TGTGCCAGCAGCCTGGGACGGTATTACTACGAGCAGTACTTC. It translates to CASSLGRYYYEQYF.

In this sample, this clonotype turned up once. This sequence joins TRBV29-1 and TRBJ2-5; 9 positions agree with TRBD2. This CDR3 is 15 amino acids long. In germline, CDR1 is SQVTM, CDR2 ANQGSEA. V gave up 7 bases and J gave up 3 bases; unmatched junction bases: 12. Here the CDR3 reads CSAGGGGAPEETQYF. DNA for the CDR3: TGCAGCGCCGGTGGCGGGGGGGCACCTGAAGAGACCCAGTACTTC.

The V and J genes are TRBV6-6 and TRBJ1-1; D gene uncertain. V was pared by 2 bases and J by 8 bases, with 12 bases between. This CDR3 has 13 residues. Germline assignment: CDR1 MNHNY and CDR2 SVGAGI (reference sequence). CDR3 DNA sequence: TGTGCCAGCAGTTACCTGGCCGGGATAGAAGCTTTCTTT. It yields the protein CASSYLAGIEAFF.

The chain employs TRBV30 and TRBJ2-3; D is unclear. The germline CDR1 and CDR2 sequences are GTSNPN and SVGIG (reference sequence). V was cut by 2 bases and J by 8 bases, with 11 bases left in between. The CDR3 runs to 12 residues. The CDR3 region has the DNA TGTGCCTGGAGTAAACGCGGTGGTACGCAGTATTTT. It codes for CAWSKRGGTQYF.

A single count supports this clonotype. The V gene is TRBV9, the J gene TRBJ2-3, with D uncertain. CDR3 size: 15 residues. Looked up from germline, CDR1 is SGDLS and CDR2 is YYNGEE. V dropped 2 bases and J dropped 2 bases, with 12 bases sitting between them. CDR3 sequence: CASSVAWSLTDTQYF. CDR3 nucleotide sequence: TGTGCCAGCAGCGTCGCGTGGAGCCTCACAGATACGCAGTATTTT. The whole variable domain, filled in from reference TRBV9 and TRBJ2-3, reads DSGVTQTPKHLITATGQRVTLRCSPRSGDLSVYWYQQSLDQGLQFLIQYYNGEERAKGNILERFSAQQFPDLHSELNLSSLELGDSALYFCASSVAWSLTDTQYFGPGTRLTVL.

In its sample, this clonotype was seen a few times. The genes are TRBV12-3 or TRBV12-4 and TRBJ1-4; D is uncertain. The CDR3 loop spans 16 amino acids. Trimming took off 2 bases at V and 0 bases at J, with 10 bases between the two ends. CDR3 amino acids: CASSLSVIATNEKLFF. CDR3 DNA sequence: TGTGCCAGCAGTTTATCAGTAATCGCAACTAATGAAAAACTGTTTTTT.

This chain links TRBV20-1 with TRBJ2-1; 9 nucleotides line up with TRBD1. V lost 1 base to trimming and J lost 6 bases; unmatched junction nucleotides: 7. This CDR3 is 15 amino acids long. CDR1 DFQATT and CDR2 SNEGSKA come from the germline V gene (reference sequence). For the CDR3, the DNA is TGCAGTGCTAGAGTGGAGGGACAGGGATGCAATGAGCAGTTCTTC. This translates into CSARVEGQGCNEQFF.

J is TRBJ2-1 and V is TRBV14; a possible D gene is TRBD2 (6 bases). The V and J ends lost 5 bases and 0 bases respectively, with 17 bases between them. This CDR3 comprises 17 residues. Per germline, CDR1 SGHDN and CDR2 FVKESK. CDR3 DNA sequence: TGTGCCAGCAGCGACATTGGCGGACTAAGCTCCTACAATGAGCAGTTCTTC. This encodes CASSDIGGLSSYNEQFF.

This clonotype occurred a few times. This chain uses TRBV3-1 with TRBJ1-5, with no clear D. CDR3 size: 12 residues. Trimming took off 2 bases at V and 6 bases at J, with 5 bases between the two ends. CDR1 is LGHDT and CDR2 is YNNKEL in the germline V gene (reference sequence). The CDR3 DNA reads as TGTGCCAGCAGCCAATTCGGTCAGCCCCAGCATTTT. Translated: CASSQFGQPQHF.